The sequence of this T cell receptor beta chain was determined in a study of T-cell reconstitution after alpha-beta-depleted transplantation in children. Study results and limitations: Alpha-beta T cells about two months after transplant reportedly derived from several hundred expanded graft clones. Day-60 TCRbeta diversity that was high in some patients was derived from surviving recipient T cells and thymic progenitors. T-cell numbers and diversity one year post-transplant derived largely from freshly generated T cells.

Preparation of the TCRbeta library was carried out with unique molecular identifiers. TCRdb fed the PCR reads into MiXCR, producing one record per CDR3 protein. Seen here are fewer than 750,000 distinct CDR3 sequences, more than 20% observed once, and the top ten hold 12% to 15%. Germline V gene data show CDR1 as SGHTA and CDR2 as FQGNSA. The CDR3 consists of 14 residues. Trimming removed 4 bases at V and 1 base at J, with 11 bases between. A few counts support this clonotype. Its cognate antigen is unknown. J is TRBJ2-7 and V is TRBV7-2; D might be TRBD2 (5 bases). Material: PBMCs, mostly from graft donor cells, obtained 360 days after TCRalphabeta/CD19-depleted stem cell transplant. The receptor was isolated from a boy under three years old who had a stem cell transplant for acute myeloid leukemia, so the T cells may come from the graft donor. The CDR3 spells CASSSRADSYEQYF. The CDR3 DNA is TGTGCCAGCAGCTCCCGAGCGGATTCCTACGAGCAGTACTTC.